This T cell receptor (beta chain) was retrieved from a study of blood T cell repertoires in COVID-19. Study summary: Collection of acute and convalescent COVID-19 samples took place in the United States, Italy and Spain.

Original methodology: Amplification with reference gene primers provided the estimates of nucleated cell counts. Data came from immunoSEQ multiplex PCR; TCRdb stores just in-frame clones and leaves some out. V and J calls and clone size are those listed in that table; D and trimming were worked out from the DNA. The profile shows around 300,000 clones, 75% to 90% of them singletons. CDR1 and CDR2 (germline): KGHSH, LQKENI. CDR3 size: 14 residues. V was pared by 0 bases and J by 8 bases, with 10 bases between. The material sequenced was PBMCs or T cells enriched from blood (not recorded which). This sequence was found in a woman aged 40 to 49 who had recovered from COVID-19. V and J are TRBV18 and TRBJ2-2; the D is unclear. CDR3 in DNA: TGTGCCAGCTCACCACCCGTCCGGTTGGGGGAGCTGTTTTTT. Amino acids: CASSPPVRLGELFF.